These 8 T cell receptor beta chains originate from one sample sequenced in a study of post-analysis software for immune sequencing data. Study-wide results and limits: A few TRBV segments occurring more often in patients than controls included TRBV5-6, TRBV5-1 and TRBV20-1.

The antigens these receptors bind are not known. Built from TCR beta cDNA, the libraries had unique molecular identifiers in them. TCRdb processed the PCR reads anew with MiXCR; each CDR3 protein has one entry. The table lists approximately 660,000 distinct CDR3 sequences, approximately 59% of them singletons. The specimen sequenced was blood. These TCRs come from a girl aged 2 to 9 with multiple sclerosis.

The V gene is TRBV9, the J gene TRBJ2-3, with D perhaps matching TRBD1 or TRBD2 (5 bases each). Per germline, CDR1 SGDLS and CDR2 YYNGEE. The CDR3 has 14 amino acids. V dropped 3 bases and J dropped 5 bases, with 13 bases sitting between them. CDR3 in amino acids: CASSGMGRKDTQYF. The CDR3 nucleotides are TGTGCCAGCAGCGGGATGGGACGGAAAGATACGCAGTATTTT. Full variable domain (missing parts from reference TRBV9 and TRBJ2-3): DSGVTQTPKHLITATGQRVTLRCSPRSGDLSVYWYQQSLDQGLQFLIQYYNGEERAKGNILERFSAQQFPDLHSELNLSSLELGDSALYFCASSGMGRKDTQYFGPGTRLTVL.

This chain joins TRBV20-1 and TRBJ2-3; 12 bases line up with TRBD2. The CDR3 has 16 residues. Unmatched junction bases numbered 11, after V lost 6 bases and J lost 4 bases. The germline V gene encodes CDR1 DFQATT and CDR2 SNEGSKA (reference sequence). Here the CDR3 reads CSARRTSGEASDTQYF. CDR3 DNA: TGCAGTGCGAGGCGGACTAGCGGGGAGGCATCAGATACGCAGTATTTT.

The V call is TRBV5-1, the J call TRBJ1-1; tentatively, D is TRBD1 (6 bases). The germline CDR1 and CDR2 sequences are SGHRS and YFSETQ. There are 15 residues in the CDR3. V was pared by 0 bases and J by 6 bases, with 15 bases between. The CDR3 loop is CASSLDQGFWSEAFF. CDR3 DNA sequence: TGCGCCAGCAGCTTGGACCAGGGGTTTTGGTCTGAAGCTTTCTTT.

This clonotype occurred a few times. The chain is built from TRBV7-3 and TRBJ2-3; TRBD1 aligns across 7 bases. The V segment lost 5 bases and the J segment 7 bases; nucleotides outside the gene matches: 9. Germline loops: CDR1 SGHTA, CDR2 FQGTGA. The CDR3 runs to 14 residues. The CDR3 DNA is TGTGCCAGCAGCCCTCAGGGGGTCCCGAATACGCAGTATTTT. It yields the protein CASSPQGVPNTQYF. The full variable domain, with the rest looked up from reference TRBV7-3 and TRBJ2-3, is GAGVSQTPSNKVTEKGKYVELRCDPISGHTALYWYRQSLGQGPEFLIYFQGTGAADDSGLPNDRFFAVRPEGSVSTLKIQRTERGDSAVYLCASSPQGVPNTQYFGPGTRLTVL.

This chain uses TRBV20-1 with TRBJ1-6, with 8 bases that match TRBD1. Trimming cost V 3 bases and J 4 bases; bases outside gene matches: 5. The germline CDR1 and CDR2 sequences are DFQATT and SNEGSKA (reference sequence). The CDR3 is 15 residues long. CDR3 region: CSASPGQGYNSPLHF. CDR3 coding DNA: TGCAGTGCTAGCCCCGGACAGGGTTATAATTCACCCCTCCACTTT.

The genes are TRBV29-1 and TRBJ2-7; D is possibly TRBD1 (5 bases). This CDR3 has 14 amino acids. Trimming cost V 4 bases and J 0 bases, with 13 bases left between them. Per the germline V gene, CDR1 is SQVTM and CDR2 is ANQGSEA. The CDR3: CSVGGAGPSYEQYF. CDR3 in DNA: TGCAGCGTTGGGGGTGCAGGGCCCTCCTACGAGCAGTACTTC.

V and J are TRBV7-6 and TRBJ1-1; no definite D call. CDR1 and CDR2 (germline): SGHVS, FNYEAQ. V lost 2 bases and J lost 5, with 9 bases in between. The CDR3 has 13 amino acids. CDR3 protein: CASSLKEQTEAFF. DNA of the CDR3: TGTGCCAGCAGCTTAAAGGAGCAGACTGAAGCTTTCTTT. Complete variable domain (other parts from reference TRBV7-6 and TRBJ1-1): GAGVSQSPRYKVTKRGQDVALRCDPISGHVSLYWYRQALGQGPEFLTYFNYEAQQDKSGLPNDRFSAERPEGSISTLTIQRTEQRDSAMYRCASSLKEQTEAFFGQGTRLTVV.

The chain recombines TRBV2 with TRBJ2-5; possibly TRBD1 or TRBD2 for D (5 bases each). Germline loops: CDR1 SNHLY, CDR2 FYNNEI. The CDR3 covers 15 residues. V gave up 3 bases and J gave up 2 bases, with 13 bases separating them. The CDR3 reads CASSDNGAVQETQYF. The CDR3 DNA follows: TGTGCCAGCAGTGATAACGGGGCAGTTCAAGAGACCCAGTACTTC.